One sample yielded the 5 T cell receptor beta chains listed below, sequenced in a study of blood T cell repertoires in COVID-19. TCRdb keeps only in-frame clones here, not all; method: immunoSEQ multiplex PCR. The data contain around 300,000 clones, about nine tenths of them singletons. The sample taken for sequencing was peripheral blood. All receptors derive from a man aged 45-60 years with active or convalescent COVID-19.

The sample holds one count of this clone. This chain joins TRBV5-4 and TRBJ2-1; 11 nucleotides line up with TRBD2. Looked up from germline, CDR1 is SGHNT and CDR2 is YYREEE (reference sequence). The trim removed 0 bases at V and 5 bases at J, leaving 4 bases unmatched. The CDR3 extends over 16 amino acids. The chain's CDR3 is CASSLVGTSGHNEQFF. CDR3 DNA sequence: TGTGCCAGCAGCTTGGTTGGGACTAGCGGACACAATGAGCAGTTCTTC.

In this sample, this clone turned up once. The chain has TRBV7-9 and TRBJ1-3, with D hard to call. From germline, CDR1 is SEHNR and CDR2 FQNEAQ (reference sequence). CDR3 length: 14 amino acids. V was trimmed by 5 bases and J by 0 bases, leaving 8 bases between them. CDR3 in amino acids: CASSTVSSGNTIYF. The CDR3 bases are TGTGCCAGCAGCACAGTGAGCTCTGGAAACACCATATATTTT.

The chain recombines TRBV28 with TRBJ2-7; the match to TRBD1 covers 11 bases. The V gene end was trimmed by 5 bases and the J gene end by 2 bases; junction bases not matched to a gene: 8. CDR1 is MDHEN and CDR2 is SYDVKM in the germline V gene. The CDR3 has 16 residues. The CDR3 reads CASSIQPGQGAYEQYF. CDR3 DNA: TGTGCCAGCAGTATACAACCGGGACAGGGGGCCTACGAGCAGTACTTC.

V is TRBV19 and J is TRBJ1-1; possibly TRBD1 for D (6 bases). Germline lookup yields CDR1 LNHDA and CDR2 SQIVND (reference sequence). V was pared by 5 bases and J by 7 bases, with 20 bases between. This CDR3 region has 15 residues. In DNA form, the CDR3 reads TGTGCCAGTAGTCTCCACTCCGGGGGGGGGCTTGAAGCTTTCTTT. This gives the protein CASSLHSGGGLEAFF.

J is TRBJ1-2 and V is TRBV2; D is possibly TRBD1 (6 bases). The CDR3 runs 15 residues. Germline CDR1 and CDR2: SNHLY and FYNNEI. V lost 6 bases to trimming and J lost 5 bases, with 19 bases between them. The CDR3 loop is CASRLDSILSYGYTF. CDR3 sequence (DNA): TGTGCCAGCAGACTGGACAGTATATTAAGTTATGGCTACACCTTC. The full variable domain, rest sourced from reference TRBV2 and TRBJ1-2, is EPEVTQTPSHQVTQMGQEVILRCVPISNHLYFYWYRQILGQKVEFLVSFYNNEISEKSEIFDDQFSVERPDGSNFTLKIRSTKLEDSAMYFCASRLDSILSYGYTFGSGTRLTVV.